The 29 T cell receptor beta chains below all came from one sample that was sequenced in a study of T cells in Graves' hyperthyroidism and ophthalmopathy. The CDR3 regions of TCR beta were amplified from RNA transcripts. With the HTBI primer set, the TCR CDR3 went through a first round of RT-PCR. TCRdb fed the multiplex PCR reads into MiXCR, producing one record per CDR3 protein. Among approximately 700,000 distinct CDR3 sequences listed, 40% to 55% were seen once. Sequencing was carried out using peripheral blood or thyroid tissue (not recorded which). The receptors here all came from an adult man with Graves' disease, either hyperthyroidism or ophthalmopathy (not recorded which).

This clonotype was picked up a small number of times. V is TRBV5-8 and J is TRBJ2-7; possibly TRBD1 or TRBD2 for D (5 bases each). Between the trimmed V and J ends, which lost 0 bases and 7 bases, there was a span of 14 bases. CDR1 is SGHTS and CDR2 is YDEGEE in the germline V gene. This CDR3 has 14 amino acids. CDR3 sequence (DNA): TGTGCCAGCAGCTTGGCCGGGACCAAGAGGGAGCAGTACTTC. The encoded protein is CASSLAGTKREQYF. Using reference TRBV5-8 and TRBJ2-7 for the parts outside the CDR3, the full variable domain is EAGVTQSPTHLIKTRGQQATLRCSPISGHTSVYWYQQALGLGLQFLLWYDEGEERNRGNFPPRFSGRQFPNYSSELNVNALELEDSALYLCASSLAGTKREQYFGPGTRLTVT.

The CDR3 nucleotides are TGTGCCAGCAAAGCGACAGGGGCCAACGTCCTGACTTTC. Amino acids: CASKATGANVLTF. The chain uses TRBV2 and TRBJ2-6, with D unclear. Trimming pared 7 bases from V and 4 bases from J, leaving 8 bases between. The length of the CDR3 is 13 residues. Germline V lookup: CDR1 SNHLY, CDR2 FYNNEI.

The V gene is TRBV9, the J gene TRBJ2-7, with 11 bases lining up with TRBD2. From germline, CDR1 is SGDLS and CDR2 YYNGEE. The junction had 12 bases not matched to a gene; V was cut back by 7 bases and J by 3 bases. The CDR3 length is 16 residues. CDR3 bases: TGTGCCAGCTCACCCCGAGCGGGACTAGCGGACTACGAGCAGTACTTC. Translation: CASSPRAGLADYEQYF.

This clonotype was picked up many times. The gene calls are TRBV29-1 and TRBJ2-7; 9 bases are shared with TRBD1. V gave up 7 bases and J gave up 1 base; unmatched junction bases: 5. The CDR3 length is 13 residues. Germline assignment: CDR1 SQVTM and CDR2 ANQGSEA. The CDR3 nucleotides are TGCAGCGCAGGGACAGGGAATTCCTACGAGCAGTACTTC. Protein: CSAGTGNSYEQYF.

This chain joins TRBV2 and TRBJ1-1; D call uncertain. There are 14 residues in the CDR3. Germline CDR1 reads SNHLY; CDR2 reads FYNNEI. Trimming took 1 base from V and 6 from J, leaving 12 bases between them. CDR3 sequence: CASSEGYGSPEAFF. The DNA of the CDR3 is TGTGCCAGCAGTGAAGGGTACGGGTCCCCTGAAGCTTTCTTT.

The chain recombines TRBV19 with TRBJ1-5; 8 nucleotides line up with TRBD1. CDR1 is LNHDA and CDR2 is SQIVND in the germline V gene (reference sequence). CDR3 length: 15 amino acids. Trimming took 6 bases from V and 3 from J; bases not matched to a gene: 7. For the CDR3, the DNA is TGTGCCAGTAGAACGGACAGGGCTTTCAATCAGCCCCAGCATTTT. Translating it yields CASRTDRAFNQPQHF.

This chain joins TRBV9 and TRBJ1-1; D gene ambiguous. This CDR3 spans 15 amino acids. The ends were cut back, 3 bases at V and 4 bases at J, with 16 bases in the middle. Germline-derived CDR1 and CDR2 are SGDLS and YYNGEE. This CDR3 is CASSAAWTGTTEAFF. The DNA for the CDR3 is TGTGCCAGCAGCGCCGCCTGGACGGGAACCACTGAAGCTTTCTTT.

The chain links TRBV29-1 to TRBJ2-7; D is perhaps TRBD1 or TRBD2 (5 bases each). This CDR3 has 11 amino acids. Trimming stripped 0 bases from V and 6 bases from J, with 6 bases between. CDR1 SQVTM and CDR2 ANQGSEA come from the germline V gene. CDR3 nucleotides: TGCAGCGTTGAAGAGGGGACCGAGCAGTACTTC. The encoded protein is CSVEEGTEQYF.

There are many counts of this clonotype. CDR3 residues: CAISWTGASYEQYF. CDR3 coding DNA: TGTGCCATCAGTTGGACAGGGGCCTCCTACGAGCAGTACTTC. The gene calls are TRBV10-3 and TRBJ2-7; 9 bases are a match to TRBD1. The J segment lost 0 bases and the V segment lost 5 bases, leaving 2 bases of the junction unmatched. CDR3 length: 14 amino acids. Germline assignment: CDR1 ENHRY and CDR2 SYGVKD.

The J gene is TRBJ1-3, the V gene TRBV7-9, with D possibly being TRBD1 (6 bases). V gave up 5 bases and J gave up 5 bases, with 13 bases separating them. CDR1 and CDR2 (germline): SEHNR, FQNEAQ (reference sequence). The CDR3 has 14 amino acids. CDR3 nucleotide sequence: TGTGCCAGCAGCCTCTGGGACAACAGAAACACCATATATTTT. It yields the protein CASSLWDNRNTIYF.

The chain recombines TRBV7-2 with TRBJ1-3; 7 positions match TRBD1. CDR3 size: 16 residues. CDR1 and CDR2 from the germline V gene are SGHTA and FQGNSA. The V segment lost 5 bases and the J segment 0 bases; nucleotides outside the gene matches: 7. The CDR3 reads CASSHRDRYSGNTIYF. CDR3 nucleotides: TGTGCCAGCAGCCATCGGGACAGATACTCTGGAAACACCATATATTTT.

Ten or more counts support this clonotype. This chain uses TRBV10-2 with TRBJ2-7; D tentatively fits TRBD1 or TRBD2 (5 bases each). This CDR3 is 12 amino acids long. CDR1 and CDR2 from the germline V gene are WSHSY and SAAADI. V was shortened by 4 bases and J by 6 bases, with 10 bases between the two germline ends. In nucleotides, the CDR3 is TGCGCCAGCAGTGGAAGGGACGGCGAGCAGTACTTC. The encoded protein is CASSGRDGEQYF.

The V and J genes are TRBV12-3 or TRBV12-4 and TRBJ2-2, with a weak D call TRBD1 (5 bases). The V end was cut by 5 bases, the J end by 3 bases, with 13 bases between. The CDR3 is made up of 15 amino acids. The CDR3 DNA reads as TGTGCCAGCAGTCAACAGGTTGGGGACACCGGGGAGCTGTTTTTT. Translation: CASSQQVGDTGELFF.

CDR3 residues: CATNRGETYNSPLHF. For the CDR3, the DNA is TGTGCCACCAACAGGGGGGAAACCTATAATTCACCCCTCCACTTT. J is TRBJ1-6 and V is TRBV10-3; 8 bases fit TRBD1. CDR1 and CDR2 from the germline V gene are ENHRY and SYGVKD. This CDR3 contains 15 residues. The ends lost 10 bases at V and 2 bases at J; junction bases unmatched: 7.

The rearrangement links TRBV29-1 to TRBJ1-2; unclear D gene. CDR3 length equals 14 residues. Germline-derived CDR1 and CDR2 are SQVTM and ANQGSEA. The CDR3 DNA reads as TGCAGTGCTAGAACCTCGCCGATTAACTATGGCTACACCTTC. It yields the protein CSARTSPINYGYTF.

The V call is TRBV7-9, the J call TRBJ2-7; either TRBD1 or TRBD2 may supply D (5 bases each). CDR1 and CDR2 (germline): SEHNR, FQNEAQ (reference sequence). This CDR3 region has 14 residues. The germline V and J ends were trimmed by 5 bases and 6 bases, with 17 bases remaining between them. CDR3 amino acids: CASSLSGTRSEQYF. The CDR3 DNA follows: TGTGCCAGCAGCCTCTCCGGGACCCGCAGCGAGCAGTACTTC.

The chain joins TRBV7-9 to TRBJ1-3; 8 bases agree with TRBD1. V dropped 5 bases and J dropped 3; count of bases not matched to a gene: 12. Germline lookup yields CDR1 SEHNR and CDR2 FQNEAQ (reference sequence). The CDR3 has 17 amino acids. This CDR3 is CASSTKQGVSGGNTIYF. The CDR3 nucleotides are TGTGCCAGCAGCACCAAACAGGGGGTTAGCGGTGGAAACACCATATATTTT.

This clonotype was counted many times. The chain employs TRBV7-2 and TRBJ1-5; possibly TRBD1 for D (6 bases). V lost 2 bases and J lost 4, with 9 bases in between. This CDR3 is built from 14 residues. Germline CDR1 SGHTA, CDR2 FQGNSA. The CDR3 loop reads CASSLTGPNQPQHF. The CDR3 DNA follows: TGTGCCAGCAGCTTAACAGGGCCGAATCAGCCCCAGCATTTT.

In the case of this clonotype: One end of the junction is discordant with germline, which a read error may explain. V gene TRBV20-1 combines with J gene TRBJ1-1; no clear D. This CDR3 has 14 residues. Germline CDR1 DFQATT, CDR2 SNEGSKA (reference sequence). CDR3 nucleotide sequence: TGCAGTGCTAGTTTGGGGTCCATGAACACTGAAGCTCTCTTT. This translates into CSASLGSMNTEALF.

There are a few counts of this clonotype. The CDR3 is CAISDVDRAYGYTF. The CDR3 coding sequence is TGTGCCATCAGTGACGTTGACAGGGCCTATGGCTACACCTTC. This rearrangement joins TRBV10-3 to TRBJ1-2; 7 positions match TRBD1. Germline-derived CDR1 and CDR2 are ENHRY and SYGVKD. This CDR3 is built from 14 residues. The trim removed 3 bases at V and 4 bases at J, leaving 5 bases unmatched.

Of note for this clonotype: One base away lies a much larger clone, so this may be a sequencing read error. The rearrangement joins TRBV5-1 to TRBJ1-2; 7 nucleotides align to TRBD1. This CDR3 spans 14 amino acids. The ends lost 0 bases at V and 4 bases at J; junction bases unmatched: 3. The germline CDR1 and CDR2 sequences are SGHRS and YFSETQ. In DNA, the CDR3 is TGCGCCAGCAGCTTGGACGGACAGGCCTATGGCTACACCTTC. It yields the protein CASSLDGQAYGYTF.

This clonotype was counted at least ten times. This chain connects TRBV29-1 to TRBJ1-2; the D is unclear. V was pared by 4 bases and J by 6 bases, with 12 bases between. Germline lookup yields CDR1 SQVTM and CDR2 ANQGSEA. This CDR3 contains 12 residues. The CDR3 DNA sequence: TGCAGCGTTGGGGGTTTTTATGATGGCTACACCTTC. Translation: CSVGGFYDGYTF.

This sequence joins TRBV11-3 and TRBJ2-2; perhaps TRBD2 as D (6 bases). The CDR3 contains 16 residues. V was trimmed by 3 bases and J by 4 bases, leaving 15 bases between them. Germline V gene lookup returns CDR1 SGHNT and CDR2 YENEEA. CDR3 residues: CASSFSGRGSTGELFF. In DNA form, the CDR3 reads TGTGCCAGCAGCTTTTCAGGACGGGGGAGCACCGGGGAGCTGTTTTTT.

This clonotype has at least ten counts. The gene calls are TRBV2 and TRBJ1-5, with unresolved D. Germline-derived CDR1 and CDR2 are SNHLY and FYNNEI. V lost 7 bases and J lost 2, with 12 bases in between. The CDR3 covers 14 residues. CDR3 nucleotides: TGTGCCAGCACAGGCACCTATCGCAATCAGCCCCAGCATTTT. It specifies CASTGTYRNQPQHF.

There are a few counts of this clonotype. The chain uses TRBV7-8 and TRBJ2-7, with unresolved D. Trimming removed 6 bases at V and 4 bases at J, with 19 bases between. This CDR3 spans 15 amino acids. In germline, CDR1 is SGHVS, CDR2 FQNEAQ. The CDR3 coding sequence is TGTGCCAGCAGTGAATTAGGGTCGACTGGTTACGAGCAGTACTTC. Its protein is CASSELGSTGYEQYF. The full variable domain, in which reference TRBV7-8 and TRBJ2-7 provide the parts outside the CDR3, is GAGVSQSPRYKVAKRGQDVALRCDPISGHVSLFWYQQALGQGPEFLTYFQNEAQLDKSGLPSDRFFAERPEGSVSTLKIQRTQQEDSAVYLCASSELGSTGYEQYFGPGTRLTVT.

Comment on this clonotype: This may come from a read error, since a much larger clone is one base off. The conserved phenylalanine or tryptophan normally closing the CDR3 is absent here, so this likely arose from a read error. The V call is TRBV29-1, the J call TRBJ1-1; D ambiguous. Trimming took off 6 bases at V and 0 bases at J, with 11 bases between the two ends. This CDR3 has 13 amino acids. CDR1 and CDR2 from the germline V gene are SQVTM and ANQGSEA. The CDR3 sequence is CSVQAPVNTEAFL. In DNA, the CDR3 is TGCAGCGTCCAAGCGCCGGTGAACACTGAAGCTTTCCTT.

The chain recombines TRBV29-1 with TRBJ2-7; the match to TRBD2 covers 10 bases. The germline gives CDR1 SQVTM, CDR2 ANQGSEA. This CDR3 comprises 15 residues. With V trimmed by 6 bases and J by 2 bases, 10 bases remained unmatched. CDR3 residues: CSVSLGTSATYEQYF. DNA for the CDR3: TGCAGCGTCTCCTTAGGGACTAGCGCTACCTACGAGCAGTACTTC.

The chain links TRBV19 to TRBJ1-6; 8 bases align to TRBD1. Germline CDR1 and CDR2: LNHDA and SQIVND (reference sequence). The ends lost 5 bases at V and 0 bases at J; junction bases unmatched: 6. This CDR3 has 17 residues. The CDR3 is CASSPRTGSSYNSPLHF. The CDR3 nucleotides read TGTGCCAGTAGTCCCCGGACAGGGAGCTCCTATAATTCACCCCTCCACTTT.

The chain has TRBV6-4 and TRBJ1-6, with D possibly being TRBD1 (6 bases). The CDR3 runs to 16 residues. V was clipped by 5 bases and J by 11 bases, with 22 bases between them. Looked up from germline, CDR1 is MRHNA and CDR2 is SNTAGT. CDR3 sequence reads: CASSSTPGHGPAPLHF. The CDR3 nucleotides read TGTGCCAGCAGTTCGACCCCGGGACACGGGCCGGCACCCCTCCACTTT.